These 14 T cell receptor beta chains were all obtained from the same sample, sequenced in a study of blood T cell repertoires in COVID-19. Clones were sequenced by immunoSEQ multiplex PCR, and TCRdb holds only the in-frame ones, with some missing. The profile covers approximately 70,000 clones, with 88% appearing a single time and approximately 19% taken by the ten largest. The source material was peripheral blood. The receptors originated from a human donor in a cohort sampled during active COVID-19.

The chain has TRBV12-3 or TRBV12-4 and TRBJ2-1, with D perhaps TRBD2 (6 bases). V lost 3 bases and J 9 bases, leaving 12 bases between the germline ends. The CDR3 totals 13 residues. This CDR3 reads CASSFGRESEQFF. CDR3 nucleotide sequence: TGTGCCAGCAGTTTCGGACGGGAGTCTGAGCAGTTCTTC.

CDR3 region: CATSREGTRQGTQPQHF. DNA of the CDR3: TGTGCCACCAGCAGAGAAGGGACCCGACAGGGGACTCAGCCCCAGCATTTT. This chain links TRBV15 with TRBJ1-5; 8 bases map to TRBD1. From germline, CDR1 is LNHNV and CDR2 YYDKDF (reference sequence). The CDR3 has 17 residues. The ends lost 0 bases at V and 6 bases at J; junction bases unmatched: 10.

V is TRBV28 and J is TRBJ2-3, with TRBD2 matching 10 bases. This CDR3 has 16 residues. The trim removed 4 bases at V and 2 bases at J, leaving 6 bases unmatched. Germline V lookup: CDR1 MDHEN, CDR2 SYDVKM. This chain's CDR3 is CASSYRLAGVTDTQYF. The CDR3, as DNA: TGTGCCAGCAGTTATCGGCTAGCGGGGGTCACAGATACGCAGTATTTT.

V and J are TRBV18 and TRBJ1-2, with D possibly being TRBD1 (6 bases). The CDR3 totals 15 residues. V dropped 2 bases and J dropped 4 bases, with 14 bases sitting between them. Per the germline V gene, CDR1 is KGHSH and CDR2 is LQKENI. The CDR3 sequence is CASSPSRGLPYGYTF. DNA of the CDR3: TGTGCCAGCTCACCAAGCAGGGGCCTACCCTATGGCTACACCTTC.

The genes are TRBV10-3 and TRBJ2-1; 7 nucleotides line up with TRBD1. V gave up 6 bases and J gave up 15 bases; unmatched junction bases: 8. The CDR3 sequence is 11 residues long. Per the germline V gene, CDR1 is ENHRY and CDR2 is SYGVKD. The CDR3 region has the DNA TGTGCCATCAGCTTCGACAGGGTCCCGTTCTTC. Protein sequence: CAISFDRVPFF.

This chain links TRBV6-4 with TRBJ2-3, with 7 positions matching TRBD1. This CDR3 has 16 amino acids. Germline lookup yields CDR1 MRHNA and CDR2 SNTAGT. J lost 0 bases, V lost 7 bases, and 10 bases had no gene match. Here the CDR3 DNA reads TGTGCCAGCAAATCAACCCGGACAGGTAGCACAGATACGCAGTATTTT. It is translated as CASKSTRTGSTDTQYF.

The gene calls are TRBV10-3 and TRBJ1-2; 10 bases are shared with TRBD1. The germline gives CDR1 ENHRY, CDR2 SYGVKD. CDR3 length equals 14 residues. V gave up 3 bases and J gave up 5 bases; unmatched junction bases: 3. The CDR3 DNA follows: TGTGCCATCAGTGATTCGGGACAGGGGTATGGCTACACCTTC. This gives the protein CAISDSGQGYGYTF.

The chain uses TRBV28 and TRBJ2-7; 13 positions match TRBD2. This CDR3 spans 14 amino acids. The V segment lost 5 bases and the J segment 7 bases; nucleotides outside the gene matches: 5. Germline-derived CDR1 and CDR2 are MDHEN and SYDVKM. The DNA for the CDR3 is TGTGCCAGCAGTGGGCCGGGACTAGCGGGAGAGCAGTACTTC. This gives the protein CASSGPGLAGEQYF.

The chain is built from TRBV29-1 and TRBJ1-6, with D perhaps matching TRBD1 (6 bases). Deletions cut 5 bases from V and 4 bases from J, with 9 bases between. The CDR3 covers 13 residues. Germline V gene data show CDR1 as SQVTM and CDR2 as ANQGSEA. CDR3 in amino acids: CSVRDNYNSPLHF. The CDR3 region has the DNA TGCAGCGTTAGGGACAATTATAATTCACCCCTCCACTTT.

The chain links TRBV9 to TRBJ1-6; perhaps TRBD1 as D (5 bases). V lost 3 bases and J lost 7, with 8 bases in between. There are 13 residues in the CDR3. The V gene's germline CDR1 is SGDLS and CDR2 YYNGEE. Here the CDR3 DNA reads TGTGCCAGCAGCGCGGAGGGGAATTCACCCCTCCACTTT. Translation: CASSAEGNSPLHF.

This chain links TRBV11-3 with TRBJ2-1; a possible D gene is TRBD2 (6 bases). CDR1 is SGHNT and CDR2 is YENEEA in the germline V gene. The CDR3 totals 15 residues. V was clipped by 4 bases and J by 7 bases, with 17 bases between them. The DNA of the CDR3 is TGTGCCAGCAGCTCAATGGAGGGACCCCTTAATGAGCAGTTCTTC. It encodes CASSSMEGPLNEQFF.

The chain carries TRBV5-1 and TRBJ1-5; TRBD1 agrees at 7 bases. V gave up 1 base and J gave up 2 bases; unmatched junction bases: 0. Germline assignment: CDR1 SGHRS and CDR2 YFSETQ. This CDR3 contains 14 residues. CDR3 bases: TGCGCCAGCAGCTTGACAGGGGGCAATCAGCCCCAGCATTTT. Translating it yields CASSLTGGNQPQHF.

The CDR3 nucleotides are TGTGCCAGCAGTCTGAGCGGGAAAGGAGCCTACGAGCAGTACTTC. Its translation: CASSLSGKGAYEQYF. The gene calls are TRBV6-5 and TRBJ2-7, with 7 positions matching TRBD2. The CDR3 totals 15 residues. With V trimmed by 5 bases and J by 2 bases, 9 bases remained unmatched. Germline-derived CDR1 and CDR2 are MNHEY and SVGAGI.

The rearrangement links TRBV5-1 to TRBJ1-2, with TRBD1 matching 9 bases. Germline CDR1 SGHRS, CDR2 YFSETQ. The CDR3 spans 17 residues. The V segment lost 1 base and the J segment 3 bases; nucleotides outside the gene matches: 10. The chain's CDR3 is CASSLSGQGFSHYGYTF. In DNA, the CDR3 is TGCGCCAGCAGCTTGTCCGGACAGGGGTTCTCCCACTATGGCTACACCTTC. Based on the CDR3 plus reference TRBV5-1 and TRBJ1-2, the full variable domain is KAGVTQTPRYLIKTRGQQVTLSCSPISGHRSVSWYQQTPGQGLQFLFEYFSETQRNKGNFPGRFSGRQFSNSRSEMNVSTLELGDSALYLCASSLSGQGFSHYGYTFGSGTRLTVV.